This T cell receptor (beta chain) was obtained from a study of human T cells and chemical hapten exposure. Across the study: 2% DPC applied to an approximately 2 cm by approximately 2 cm arm area sensitized donors.

As to treatment: therapeutic diphenylcyclopropenone sensitization with weekly scalp DPC. This CDR3 region has 13 residues. V lost 3 bases and J 2 bases, leaving 8 bases between the germline ends. The germline gives CDR1 SGHTA, CDR2 FQGNSA. Points from the study as a whole: Alopecia affecting every donor means their immune response may not match healthy people's.

To note about this clonotype: Antigen: not known.

Separate cDNA molecules received unique molecular identifiers, which the library attached to them. TCRdb re-derived calls from the reads in MiXCR, one entry per CDR3 protein. Counted here are about 940 distinct CDR3 sequences, approximately 55% occurring once; the ten biggest clones make up 5.5%. This chain connects TRBV7-2 to TRBJ2-7; D uncertain. Sequencing was performed on whole blood, taken before DPC sensitization or 2, 6, or about 24 weeks after (not recorded which). This receptor was identified in an adult with alopecia areata. Some clones in this sample may be carry-over from other donors' samples. This table probably holds off-target reads from a library built for another chain. Here the CDR3 reads CASSLSAPYEQYF. CDR3 nucleotides: TGTGCCAGCAGCTTGAGTGCCCCCTACGAGCAGTACTTC.